This T cell receptor beta chain was sequenced for a study of cytotoxic CD8 clonotypes in ibrutinib-treated CLL. TCR beta libraries used about 1.8 micrograms of DNA from cryopreserved PBMCs. The V segment lost 5 bases and the J segment 3 bases; nucleotides outside the gene matches: 9. CDR1 is SEHNR, CDR2 FQNEAQ, per germline (reference sequence). This CDR3 contains 16 residues. Libraries were prepared by immunoSEQ multiplex PCR; TCRdb keeps only in-frame clonotypes and omits some of them. The table includes approximately 340,000 clones, around 66% detected once. A remark on this clone: Its antigen is currently unknown.

Study-wide findings and caveats: Baseline clonality, above age-matched healthy donor levels, tracked circulating CD8+ T-cell counts. At ibrutinib response, clonality increased, and at progression it declined back toward baseline.

This specimen was PBMCs, taken after 36 months of ibrutinib treatment. The V call is TRBV7-9, the J call TRBJ2-3, with 9 nucleotides matching TRBD2. This receptor was taken from a human donor with chronic lymphocytic leukemia. The CDR3 protein is CASSHRAAGGTDTQYF. CDR3 bases: TGTGCCAGCAGCCATCGAGCGGCGGGGGGGACAGATACGCAGTATTTT.